This T cell receptor beta chain was obtained from a study of OX40 agonist ivuxolimab in advanced cancers. Background on the study: Patients were under 90% male with ages about 23 to 90, mean 60.

Sequencing used immunoSEQ multiplex PCR; TCRdb keeps in-frame clones, though not all of them. The profile covers roughly 65,000 clones, with around four fifths appearing a single time and 2% to 2.5% taken by the ten largest. This clone has a single count. Its antigen is not known. The same CDR3 can be traced to other DNA sequences in this sample. CDR1 LNHNV and CDR2 YYDKDF come from the germline V gene (reference sequence). The CDR3 has 15 amino acids. Trimming left V 0 bases short and J 2 bases short, with 10 bases between. The study's findings and limits: With doses of 0.1 to 3.0 mg/kg, CD4+ and CD8+ blood T cells had undergone clonal expansion by week 6. No determination was made of the antigen specificity of the expanded peripheral T cells.

This sequence joins TRBV15 and TRBJ2-5; D is uncertain. This clonotype originated in an adult with an advanced solid tumor such as melanoma, head and neck, liver or kidney cancer. The specimen comprised CD4+ or CD8+ T cells sorted from blood, sampled in a trial of the OX40 agonist ivuxolimab. CDR3 in DNA: TGTGCCACCAGCAGAGATCCGGGCCCTCAAGAGACCCAGTACTTC. Protein: CATSRDPGPQETQYF.